The rows below give T cell receptor beta chains drawn from one sample of a study of early T cells in non-severe SARS-CoV-2 infection. TCRdb redid the calling of the 5' RACE reads with MiXCR, one entry per CDR3 protein. The sample lists around 64,000 distinct CDR3 sequences, 9.5% to 12% occurring once. Sequenced material: whole blood, taken at baseline. The source is an adult who was a healthcare worker with PCR-confirmed SARS-CoV-2 infection or an uninfected control (not recorded which). Each CDR3 is given with its conserved first and last residue. The order of the fields is J gene, D gene, clone size, V gene, CDR3 DNA, CDR3 protein. A D gene is named only where the DNA matches it firmly. Not all rows give a size; the values are once, few, many and, for expanded clones, a class.

TRBJ2-7	NA	NA	TRBV7-6	TGTGCCAGCAGCCCACTTGGGGGACAAGCCTACGAGCAGTACTTC	CASSPLGGQAYEQYF
TRBJ2-1	NA	many	TRBV28	TGTGCCAGCAGCCTCGGGACGGGTGGGACCCCTGAGCAGTTCTTC	CASSLGTGGTPEQFF
TRBJ1-1	TRBD1	few	TRBV11-1	TGTGCCAGCAGCCACGGGACAGGGAACACTGAAGCTTTCTTT	CASSHGTGNTEAFF
TRBJ2-7	NA	NA	TRBV7-2	TGTGCCAGCAGCTTATTTCCAGCAAGCGAGCAGTACTTC	CASSLFPASEQYF
TRBJ2-2	NA	few	TRBV4-2	TGTGCCAGCAGCCAAGATCAGACTAGACGGGAGCTGTTTTTT	CASSQDQTRRELFF
TRBJ1-3	NA	NA	TRBV30	TGTGCCTGGCGCCGCAGCTCTGGAAACACCATATATTTT	CAWRRSSGNTIYF
TRBJ2-3	TRBD2	few	TRBV5-4	TGTGCCAGCAGCCCGGGACTAGCGAGGGATACGCAGTATTTT	CASSPGLARDTQYF
TRBJ1-4	TRBD1	many	TRBV15	TGTGCCACCAGCAGGGGACGGGACAGGGGGTCTGTGAGTGAAAAACTGTTTTTT	CATSRGRDRGSVSEKLFF
TRBJ1-3	NA	NA	TRBV25-1	TGTGCCAGCAGTGAATTGGTGGCAAACACCATATATTTT	CASSELVANTIYF
TRBJ2-5	NA	many	TRBV11-2	TGTGCCAGCAGCTTAGTTGGCTATCAAGAGACCCAGTACTTC	CASSLVGYQETQYF
TRBJ2-7	NA	few	TRBV20-1	TGCAGTGCTAGGGGTCTGGACTTGGGGCAGTACTTC	CSARGLDLGQYF
TRBJ2-7	NA	NA	TRBV27	TGTGCCAGCAGTTTGAAGGGGGTGACCTACGAGCAGTACTTC	CASSLKGVTYEQYF
TRBJ2-3	NA	many	TRBV4-2	TGTGCCAGCAGCCAAGAAATCACAGATACGCAGTATTTT	CASSQEITDTQYF
TRBJ2-1	TRBD2	NA	TRBV20-1	TGCAGTGCTAGTTTTCTAGCGGGAGGTGTTGAGCAGTTCTTC	CSASFLAGGVEQFF
TRBJ2-7	NA	NA	TRBV20-1	TGCAGTGCTAGAGAGGGGACATCTAACGAGCAGTACTTC	CSAREGTSNEQYF
TRBJ1-6	TRBD1	many	TRBV29-1	TGCAGCGTGACACAGGGGGCAGTGGATTCACCCCTCCACTTT	CSVTQGAVDSPLHF
TRBJ2-7	TRBD1	few	TRBV5-6	TGTGCCAGCAGCTACCGGGACAGGGGCCCCTACGAGCAGTACTTC	CASSYRDRGPYEQYF
TRBJ2-4	NA	few	TRBV12-3/TRBV12-4	TGTGCCAGCAGTTTAGTTCGAAGTCCGGGAGAAAAAAACATTCAGTACTTC	CASSLVRSPGEKNIQYF
TRBJ2-5	NA	few	TRBV5-1	TGCGCCAGCAGCGCGACTAGTCACATAGAGACCCAGTACTTC	CASSATSHIETQYF
TRBJ2-2	NA	few	TRBV9	TGTGCCAGCAGCTCGGGCTGGAGCGGGGAGCTGTTTTTT	CASSSGWSGELFF
TRBJ2-1	NA	many	TRBV6-2/TRBV6-3	TGTGCCAGCACCGAAAGGGAGCCGGGGGAGCAGTTCTTC	CASTEREPGEQFF
TRBJ2-7	NA	many	TRBV29-1	TGCAGCGTCCCCATGGGTGGGGGGACCTACGAGCAGTACTTC	CSVPMGGGTYEQYF
TRBJ1-1	NA	NA	TRBV6-6	TGTGCCAGCAGTTACCCTCCAACCGACACTGAAGCTTTCTTT	CASSYPPTDTEAFF
TRBJ2-1	NA	NA	TRBV12-3/TRBV12-4	TGTGCCAGCAGTCCCCGACCGAATGAGCAGTTCTTC	CASSPRPNEQFF
TRBJ2-1	TRBD1	few	TRBV5-4	TGTGCCAGCAGCTCAAATCCGGGACAGGGTTACAATGAGCAGTTCTTC	CASSSNPGQGYNEQFF
TRBJ2-7	TRBD1	few	TRBV29-1	TGCAGCGTTACGACAGGGCTAACCTACGAGCAGTACTTC	CSVTTGLTYEQYF
TRBJ1-4	NA	few	TRBV2	TGTGCCAGCAGCCCTGCTGGGGGGGTTATTGAAAAACTGTTTTTT	CASSPAGGVIEKLFF
TRBJ1-1	NA	few	TRBV29-1	TGCAGCGTTGACTTCTGGGGGAACACTGAAGCTTTCTTT	CSVDFWGNTEAFF
TRBJ2-1	NA	NA	TRBV5-1	TGCGCCAGCACCCTTGGACCCAGACGTTCCTACAATGAGCAGTTCTTC	CASTLGPRRSYNEQFF
TRBJ2-3	NA	few	TRBV30	TGTGCCCGTGCTGCCGGGACTAGCACAGATACGCAGTATTTT	CARAAGTSTDTQYF
TRBJ2-4	NA	many	TRBV4-1	TGCGCCAGCAGCCTGTTCGTTATAGCCAAAAACATTCAGTACTTC	CASSLFVIAKNIQYF
TRBJ2-7	TRBD2	many	TRBV7-2	TGTGCCAGCAGCTTCGGGACTAGCGGGCGGAGCTCCTACGAGCAGTACTTC	CASSFGTSGRSSYEQYF
TRBJ1-1	NA	many	TRBV2	TGTGCCAGCAGTGCCCGACAGAACACTGAAGCTTTCTTT	CASSARQNTEAFF
TRBJ1-1	NA	few	TRBV12-3/TRBV12-4	TGTGCCAGCAGTTTAGCGCTTTCAGGGAATGAAGCTTTCTTT	CASSLALSGNEAFF
TRBJ2-1	TRBD2	many	TRBV27	TGTGCCAGCAGTTTAAGGCTAGCGGGGGGCGCTTACAATGAGCAGTTCTTC	CASSLRLAGGAYNEQFF
TRBJ1-1	NA	many	TRBV5-6	TGTGCCAGCAGCGTTACAGGGTCCACTGAAGCTTTCTTT	CASSVTGSTEAFF
TRBJ2-5	NA	few	TRBV15	TGTGCCACCAGCTCAACCCGGACGGGTTTTGTGGAGACCCAGTACTTC	CATSSTRTGFVETQYF
TRBJ2-3	NA	NA	TRBV6-2/TRBV6-3	TGTGCCAGCAGAGTAAACTGGGCGGATACGCAGTATTTT	CASRVNWADTQYF
TRBJ2-3	NA	few	TRBV5-5	TGTGCCAGCAGTACTTGGGAAGATACGCAGTATTTT	CASSTWEDTQYF
TRBJ2-1	NA	NA	TRBV7-8	TGTGCCAGCAGCTTAGGGCGAGTCTCCTACAATGAGCAGTTCTTC	CASSLGRVSYNEQFF
TRBJ1-1	NA	few	TRBV7-9	TGTGCCAACACCGTTTGGGAGCGGACTGAAGCTTTCTTT	CANTVWERTEAFF
TRBJ2-2	NA	NA	TRBV12-3/TRBV12-4	TGTGCCAGCAGTTTAGCGCCCCGGCGGGTGACCGGGGAGCTGTTTTTT	CASSLAPRRVTGELFF
TRBJ2-2	NA	many	TRBV29-1	TGCAGCGTTGCGCCCGGGGGAGGCACCGGGGAGCTGTTTTTT	CSVAPGGGTGELFF
TRBJ2-1	TRBD1	few	TRBV7-7	TGTGCCAGCAGCTACAGTAGGACAGGGCGTGATGAGCAGTTCTTC	CASSYSRTGRDEQFF
TRBJ2-1	TRBD1	NA	TRBV4-2	TGTGCCAGCAGCCCCCGGGACAGGGGGGAGGATGAGCAGTTCTTC	CASSPRDRGEDEQFF
TRBJ2-7	NA	NA	TRBV7-6	TGTGCCAGCAACCGAACTGACAGGACCTACGAGCAGTACTTC	CASNRTDRTYEQYF
TRBJ1-1	NA	NA	TRBV29-1	TGCAGCGTTGAAGTCAGGAGGAACACTGAAGCTTTCTTT	CSVEVRRNTEAFF
TRBJ1-2	NA	many	TRBV7-2	TGTGCCAGCAGCTCCAACACGGTCTCAAGCTACACCTTC	CASSSNTVSSYTF
TRBJ2-4	NA	NA	TRBV5-1	TGCGCCAGCAGCTCCGAACTGGCGGCCAAAAACATTCAGTACTTC	CASSSELAAKNIQYF
TRBJ2-6	NA	NA	TRBV4-2	TGTGCCAGCAGCCAGCCAGGGTCTGGGGCCAACGTCCTGACTTTC	CASSQPGSGANVLTF
TRBJ2-2	TRBD1	few	TRBV29-1	TGCAGCGTTCGGACAGGGAACACCGGGGAGCTGTTTTTT	CSVRTGNTGELFF
TRBJ1-1	NA	NA	TRBV3-1	TGTGCCAGCAGCCCCCTCGGGGGGGAGAACACTGAAGCTTTCTTT	CASSPLGGENTEAFF
TRBJ2-3	TRBD2	NA	TRBV7-2	TGTGCCAGCAGCTTTCGAGCGGGAGTTTTCACAGATACGCAGTATTTT	CASSFRAGVFTDTQYF
TRBJ1-5	NA	few	TRBV4-1	TGCGCCAGCAGCCAAGCATGGGAGAGGTCGCGTCAGCCCCAGCATTTT	CASSQAWERSRQPQHF
TRBJ2-1	NA	NA	TRBV6-2/TRBV6-3	TGTGCCAGCGGTAAGGGAGAAGCCTACAATGAGCAGTTCTTC	CASGKGEAYNEQFF
TRBJ1-4	NA	NA	TRBV7-9	TGTGCCAGCAGCGGAGGGTATGAAAAACTGTTTTTT	CASSGGYEKLFF
TRBJ2-2	TRBD1	NA	TRBV7-3	TGTGCCAGCAGCCGATGGGACAGCGCGAGCGGGGAGCTGTTTTTT	CASSRWDSASGELFF
TRBJ2-2	NA	few	TRBV2	TGTGCCAGCAGTGCCCGGGGTAACACCGGGGAGCTGTTTTTT	CASSARGNTGELFF
TRBJ2-5	TRBD2	few	TRBV20-1	TGCAGTGTTCAGACTAGCGGGAGGGCCCAAGAGACCCAGTACTTC	CSVQTSGRAQETQYF
TRBJ2-1	TRBD2	NA	TRBV5-1	TGCGCCAGCAGCGAAATAGGGACTAGCTGGAGTTTTGAGCAGTTCTTC	CASSEIGTSWSFEQFF